This T cell receptor (beta chain) was found in a study of siplizumab effects on memory and regulatory T cells. Points from the study as a whole: Alloreactive CD4+ clones that could be mapped were on average 68.8% Treg-derived with siplizumab, against roughly 27% in controls. Alloreactive sequences tracing back to unstimulated CD4+ memory cells fell significantly with siplizumab. Roughly 80-95% of dividing CD4+ or CD8+ clones were without an attributable naive or memory phenotype.

This CDR3 is 14 amino acids long. Germline values: CDR1 MNHEY, CDR2 SVGAGI. V dropped 10 bases and J dropped 4 bases, with 19 bases sitting between them. This clone appeared once. The antigen is unknown. Only in-frame clones appear in the TCRdb table, and some are missing; sequencing was by immunoSEQ multiplex PCR. The top ten hold about 15% of the sample, which has about 87,000 clones, 75% to 90% seen once. This TCR derives from a human donor in good health. The rearrangement links TRBV6-5 to TRBJ1-2; perhaps TRBD1 as D (6 bases). Sequenced sample: CD4+ T cells sorted from blood. In DNA, the CDR3 is TGTGCCACAGGGCGCAAACAGGGTGGCTATGGCTACACCTTC. It yields the protein CATGRKQGGYGYTF.